Below are 15 T cell receptor beta chains sequenced from a single sample in a study of T-cell reconstitution after alpha-beta-depleted transplantation in children. The TCRbeta library was prepared with unique molecular identifiers. A single record per CDR3 protein comes from TCRdb applying MiXCR to the PCR reads. The sample lists hundreds of thousands of distinct CDR3 sequences, 10% to 15% occurring once. The sequencing here drew on PBMCs, mostly from graft donor cells, taken 360 days after TCRalphabeta/CD19-depleted stem cell transplant. Every receptor here comes from a male patient aged 10 to 17 who had a stem cell transplant for acute myeloid leukemia, so the T cells may come from the graft donor.

This clonotype was seen a handful of times. The chain carries TRBV10-3 and TRBJ2-1; possible D gene TRBD1, 6 bases. CDR1 and CDR2 (germline): ENHRY, SYGVKD. The CDR3 totals 14 residues. Trimming removed 6 bases from V and 6 bases from J, with 15 bases in between. The CDR3 DNA sequence: TGTGCCATCAGACAGGGCTCGGGGCGCAATGAGCAGTTCTTC. It is translated as CAIRQGSGRNEQFF.

The chain recombines TRBV29-1 with TRBJ1-6; D call uncertain. CDR3 length: 12 residues. CDR1 is SQVTM, CDR2 ANQGSEA, per germline. The CDR3: CRNSSYNSPLHF. The CDR3 DNA reads TGCAGGAACAGCTCCTATAATTCACCCCTCCACTTT.

This clonotype was picked up many times. The chain couples TRBV20-1 to TRBJ2-4; TRBD1 is a possible D gene (6 bases). Trimming removed 5 bases at V and 1 base at J, with 12 bases between. Germline V lookup: CDR1 DFQATT, CDR2 SNEGSKA (reference sequence). This CDR3 region has 14 residues. CDR3 region: CSAATGQAKNIQYF. The CDR3 region has the DNA TGCAGTGCTGCTACCGGACAGGCCAAAAACATTCAGTACTTC.

This clonotype was seen at least ten times. This chain connects TRBV20-1 to TRBJ2-1; possibly TRBD2 for D (6 bases). The V gene lost 3 bases and the J gene lost 5 bases, with 14 bases spanning the gap. CDR3 length: 14 amino acids. Germline loops: CDR1 DFQATT, CDR2 SNEGSKA (reference sequence). The CDR3 DNA follows: TGCAGTGCTAGTCGTAGCGGTTACAACAATGAGCAGTTCTTC. As protein: CSASRSGYNNEQFF.

This rearrangement joins TRBV7-2 to TRBJ2-7; D not certain. This CDR3 contains 15 residues. Germline lookup yields CDR1 SGHTA and CDR2 FQGNSA. V dropped 1 base and J dropped 0 bases, with 10 bases sitting between them. CDR3 in DNA: TGTGCCAGCAGCTTAGGGGTAGGCCACTCCTACGAGCAGTACTTC. This sequence encodes CASSLGVGHSYEQYF. Drawing the rest from reference TRBV7-2 and TRBJ2-7, the complete variable domain is GAGVSQSPSNKVTEKGKDVELRCDPISGHTALYWYRQSLGQGLEFLIYFQGNSAPDKSGLPSDRFSAERTGGSVSTLTIQRTQQEDSAVYLCASSLGVGHSYEQYFGPGTRLTVT.

The chain couples TRBV7-3 to TRBJ2-2, with 12 positions matching TRBD2. CDR3 length: 17 amino acids. Losses at the gene ends were 3 bases for V and 6 bases for J; bases not matched to a gene: 8. CDR1 is SGHTA and CDR2 is FQGTGA in the germline V gene. CDR3 in DNA: TGTGCCAGCAGCTTTATGAGACTAGCGGGAGTACCCGGGGAGCTGTTTTTT. It codes for CASSFMRLAGVPGELFF.

J is TRBJ2-1 and V is TRBV20-1; the D is unclear. This CDR3 comprises 15 residues. Germline V gene sequence: CDR1 DFQATT, CDR2 SNEGSKA (reference sequence). Between the trimmed V and J ends, which lost 3 bases and 5 bases, there was a span of 17 bases. The DNA of the CDR3 is TGCAGTGCTAGGGACGGCGTGGGCGTCCACAATGAGCAGTTCTTC. Protein sequence: CSARDGVGVHNEQFF.

In regard to this clonotype: A much larger clone sits a single nucleotide away, making a read error possible. The chain uses TRBV9 and TRBJ2-2, with 7 bases lining up with TRBD1. From germline, CDR1 is SGDLS and CDR2 YYNGEE. This CDR3 spans 16 amino acids. The CDR3 here is CASSARGTTNTGERFF. CDR3 DNA: TGTGCCAGCAGCGCCAGGGGGACGACAAACACCGGGGAGCGGTTTTTT. Combining the CDR3 with reference TRBV9 and TRBJ2-2 gives the whole variable domain DSGVTQTPKHLITATGQRVTLRCSPRSGDLSVYWYQQSLDQGLQFLIQYYNGEERAKGNILERFSAQQFPDLHSELNLSSLELGDSALYFCASSARGTTNTGERFFGEGSRLTVL.

The chain carries TRBV20-1 and TRBJ2-3; D remains unclear. Germline values: CDR1 DFQATT, CDR2 SNEGSKA (reference sequence). V lost 0 bases and J 10 bases, leaving 8 bases between the germline ends. The CDR3 totals 11 residues. CDR3 nucleotide sequence: TGCAGTGCTAGAGACCCCCCTGCGCAGTATTTT. Its translation is CSARDPPAQYF.

This clonotype has more than one count but fewer than ten. The chain recombines TRBV3-1 with TRBJ2-5; TRBD2 is a possible D gene (5 bases). The CDR3 has 15 residues. Germline CDR1 is LGHDT and CDR2 is YNNKEL (reference sequence). V was trimmed by 4 bases and J by 7 bases, leaving 19 bases between them. The DNA of the CDR3 is TGTGCCAGCAGCCCTGCACGGGGTACCTCCCCGACCCAGTACTTC. Translation gives CASSPARGTSPTQYF.

This clonotype was seen many times. The V call is TRBV4-2, the J call TRBJ1-5; D is unclear. Germline CDR1 reads LGHNA; CDR2 reads YNFKEQ. V was clipped by 2 bases and J by 0 bases, with 8 bases between them. The CDR3 loop spans 15 amino acids. Written as DNA, the CDR3 is TGTGCCAGCAGCCAATTCAGATTTAGCAATCAGCCCCAGCATTTT. Amino acid sequence: CASSQFRFSNQPQHF.

The V and J genes are TRBV7-8 and TRBJ1-5, with D maybe TRBD1 (6 bases). V was trimmed by 3 bases and J by 4 bases, leaving 22 bases between them. This CDR3 is 18 amino acids long. CDR1 and CDR2 (germline): SGHVS, FQNEAQ. The CDR3 region is CASSFGPGMGGGNQPQHF. Written as DNA, the CDR3 is TGTGCCAGCAGCTTTGGTCCAGGGATGGGAGGGGGAAATCAGCCCCAGCATTTT.

This clonotype was counted ten times or more. The rearrangement links TRBV7-2 to TRBJ2-7, with TRBD2 matching over 13 bases. V shed 2 bases and J 5 bases; nucleotides not matched to a gene: 9. The germline V gene has CDR1 SGHTA and CDR2 FQGNSA. This CDR3 region has 17 residues. The CDR3 sequence is CASSLPGLAGVVDEQYF. Here the CDR3 DNA reads TGTGCCAGCAGCTTACCCGGACTAGCGGGAGTTGTAGACGAGCAGTACTTC.

This clonotype was detected many times. The V and J genes are TRBV5-4 and TRBJ2-3, with D possibly TRBD2 on 5 matching bases. V lost 9 bases to trimming and J lost 3 bases, with 14 bases between them. Germline CDR1 SGHNT, CDR2 YYREEE (reference sequence). This CDR3 is built from 13 residues. CDR3: CAIGAALTDTQYF. The CDR3 DNA is TGTGCCATTGGAGCGGCCCTGACAGATACGCAGTATTTT.

Details on this clonotype: Its ends do not fully match the called genes, so a read error is possible. The V call is TRBV2, the J call TRBJ2-3; 13 bases are shared with TRBD2. Germline V CDR1 and CDR2: SNHLY, FYNNEI. This CDR3 is built from 19 residues. The CDR3 region has the DNA TGTACCAGCAGTTCCTCGGGACTAGCGGGACTGTCCAGCACAGATACGCAGTATTTT. Translating gives CTSSSSGLAGLSSTDTQYF.